The 5 T cell receptor beta chains below were found in one sample sequenced in a study of cytomegalovirus exposure and HLA in healthy donors. The PCR ran on 60 Vbeta and 13 Jbeta primers. TCRdb's table, derived via immunoSEQ multiplex PCR, lists solely in-frame clones and lacks some. The sample holds about 100,000 clones; around 79% are singletons and the top ten take 1.5% to 2%. Sequenced: PBMCs. The source of these receptors is a woman aged 40 to 49 in good health and CMV-seronegative.

V gene TRBV9 combines with J gene TRBJ2-3, with D possibly matching TRBD1 (5 bases). The CDR3 spans 15 residues. Germline values: CDR1 SGDLS, CDR2 YYNGEE. V was pared by 2 bases and J by 3 bases, with 13 bases between. CDR3: CASSVQGWRTDTQYF. Here the CDR3 DNA reads TGTGCCAGCAGCGTCCAGGGTTGGAGAACAGATACGCAGTATTTT.

V and J are TRBV20-1 and TRBJ2-5, with D unresolved. The J call is uncertain, as TRBJ2-7 better fits the DNA end. Germline V gives CDR1 DFQATT, CDR2 SNEGSKA (reference sequence). The CDR3 has 11 residues. CDR3: CSSRTSYEQYF. The CDR3 nucleotides read TGCAGTTCGCGTACCTCCTACGAGCAGTACTTC.

This clone was counted a few times. The J gene is TRBJ2-7, the V gene TRBV7-3, with TRBD1 matching 9 bases. V was pared by 2 bases and J by 2 bases, with 4 bases of the junction left unmatched. The CDR3 is 15 residues long. The germline gives CDR1 SGHTA, CDR2 FQGTGA. CDR3 in amino acids: CASSLAGTGTYEQYF. In DNA form, the CDR3 reads TGTGCCAGCAGCTTAGCCGGGACAGGGACCTACGAGCAGTACTTC.

The chain couples TRBV25-1 to TRBJ2-3; 9 bases agree with TRBD2. The germline V gene has CDR1 MGHDK and CDR2 SYGVNS. V dropped 7 bases and J dropped 4; count of bases not matched to a gene: 6. This CDR3 region has 14 residues. CDR3 loop: CASMRGGPADTQYF. In DNA form, the CDR3 reads TGTGCCAGCATGCGGGGGGGGCCCGCAGATACGCAGTATTTT.

The CDR3 DNA is TGTGCCAGCAGTTGGCAACAGGGGTATCAGCCCCAGCATTTT. The encoded protein is CASSWQQGYQPQHF. The chain joins TRBV27 to TRBJ1-5; the match to TRBD1 covers 7 bases. The CDR3 has 14 residues. CDR1 is MNHEY, CDR2 SMNVEV, per germline (reference sequence). Trimming cost V 4 bases and J 5 bases; bases outside gene matches: 5.